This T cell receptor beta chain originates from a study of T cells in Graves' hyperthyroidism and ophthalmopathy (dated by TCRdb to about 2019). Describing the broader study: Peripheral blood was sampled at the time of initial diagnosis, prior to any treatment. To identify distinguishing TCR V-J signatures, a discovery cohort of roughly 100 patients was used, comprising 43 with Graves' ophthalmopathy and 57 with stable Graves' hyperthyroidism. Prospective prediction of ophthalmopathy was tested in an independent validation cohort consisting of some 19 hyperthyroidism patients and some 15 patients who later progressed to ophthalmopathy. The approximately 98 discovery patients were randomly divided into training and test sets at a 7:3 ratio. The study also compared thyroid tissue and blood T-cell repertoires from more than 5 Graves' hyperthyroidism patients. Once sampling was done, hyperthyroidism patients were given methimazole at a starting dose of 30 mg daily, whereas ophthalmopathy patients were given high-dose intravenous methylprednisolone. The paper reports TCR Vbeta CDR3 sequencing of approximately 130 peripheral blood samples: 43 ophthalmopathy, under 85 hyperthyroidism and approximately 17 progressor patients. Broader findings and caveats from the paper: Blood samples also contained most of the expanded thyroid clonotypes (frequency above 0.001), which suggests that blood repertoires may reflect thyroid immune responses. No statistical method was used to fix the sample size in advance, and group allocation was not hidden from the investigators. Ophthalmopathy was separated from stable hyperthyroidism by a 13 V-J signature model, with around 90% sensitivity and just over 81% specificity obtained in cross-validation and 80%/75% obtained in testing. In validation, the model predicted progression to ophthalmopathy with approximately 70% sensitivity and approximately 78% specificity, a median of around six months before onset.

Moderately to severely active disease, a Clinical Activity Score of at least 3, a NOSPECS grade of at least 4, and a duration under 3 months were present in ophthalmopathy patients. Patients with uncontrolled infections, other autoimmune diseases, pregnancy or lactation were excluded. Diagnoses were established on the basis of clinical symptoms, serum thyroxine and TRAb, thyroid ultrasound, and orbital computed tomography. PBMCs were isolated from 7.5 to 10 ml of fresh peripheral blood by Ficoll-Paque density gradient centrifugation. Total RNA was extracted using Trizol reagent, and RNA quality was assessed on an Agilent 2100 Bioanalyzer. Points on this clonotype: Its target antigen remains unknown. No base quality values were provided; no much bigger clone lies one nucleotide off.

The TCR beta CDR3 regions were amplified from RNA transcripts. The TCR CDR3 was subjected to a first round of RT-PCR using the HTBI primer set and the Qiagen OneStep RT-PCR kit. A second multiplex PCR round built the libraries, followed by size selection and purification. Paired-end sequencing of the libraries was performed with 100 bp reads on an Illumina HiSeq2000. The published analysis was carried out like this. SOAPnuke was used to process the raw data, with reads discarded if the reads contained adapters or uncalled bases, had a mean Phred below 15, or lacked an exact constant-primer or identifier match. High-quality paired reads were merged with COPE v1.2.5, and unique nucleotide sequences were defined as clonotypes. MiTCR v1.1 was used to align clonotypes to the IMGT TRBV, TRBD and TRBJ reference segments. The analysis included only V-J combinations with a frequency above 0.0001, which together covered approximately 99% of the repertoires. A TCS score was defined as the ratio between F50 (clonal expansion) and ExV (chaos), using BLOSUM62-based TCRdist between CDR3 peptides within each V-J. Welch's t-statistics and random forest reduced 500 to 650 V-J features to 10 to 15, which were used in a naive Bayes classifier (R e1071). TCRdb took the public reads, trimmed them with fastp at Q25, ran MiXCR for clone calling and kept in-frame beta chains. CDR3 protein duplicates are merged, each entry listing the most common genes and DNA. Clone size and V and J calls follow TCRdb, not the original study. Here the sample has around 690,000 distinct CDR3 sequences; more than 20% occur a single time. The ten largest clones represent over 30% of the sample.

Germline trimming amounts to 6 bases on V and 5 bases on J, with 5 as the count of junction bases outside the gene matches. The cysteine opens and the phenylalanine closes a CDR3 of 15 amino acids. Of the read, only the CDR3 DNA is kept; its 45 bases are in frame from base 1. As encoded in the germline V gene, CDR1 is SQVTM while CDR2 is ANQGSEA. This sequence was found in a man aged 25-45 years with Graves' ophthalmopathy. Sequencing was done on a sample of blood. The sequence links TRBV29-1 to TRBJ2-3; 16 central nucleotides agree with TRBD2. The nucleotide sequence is TGCAGCGTGTCCGGGACTAGCGGGAGGGAAGATACGCAGTATTTT. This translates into CSVSGTSGREDTQYF.